This TCR beta chain was documented in a study of blood T cell repertoires in COVID-19. Study context: Specimens from acute and convalescent COVID-19 originated in the United States, Italy and Spain. In each case, the material was cDNA or gDNA derived from T cells, B-cell-depleted T cells, or PBMCs.

V lost 3 bases and J 0 bases, leaving 13 bases between the germline ends. Per the germline V gene, CDR1 is SGDLS and CDR2 is YYNGEE. The CDR3 contains 15 residues. Method: immunoSEQ multiplex PCR; TCRdb's copy keeps in-frame clones and lacks some. The sample records more than 150,000 clones, around 80% being singletons. This receptor was obtained from an elderly woman with active or convalescent COVID-19. The chain carries TRBV9 and TRBJ2-7; D is perhaps TRBD1 (5 bases). Sequenced material: peripheral blood. The CDR3 DNA reads TGTGCCAGCAGCGGCTCAGGGTCTTTCTCCTACGAGCAGTACTTC. Amino acids: CASSGSGSFSYEQYF.